The next 31 T cell receptor beta chains were all read from a single sample in a study of blood T cell repertoires in COVID-19. TCRdb's table, derived via immunoSEQ multiplex PCR, lists solely in-frame clones and lacks some. The sample comprises 130,000 or so clones, more than 75% of which are singletons, and 5% rests with the top ten. The sample taken for sequencing was peripheral blood. The receptor source for this set is a woman aged 70-85 years with COVID-19, enrolled during active disease.

The chain is built from TRBV28 and TRBJ2-3; 9 nucleotides line up with TRBD2. CDR1 MDHEN and CDR2 SYDVKM come from the germline V gene. Trimming took 7 bases from V and 6 from J; bases not matched to a gene: 11. The CDR3 runs 15 residues. The CDR3 coding sequence is TGTGCCAGCATCTTTGGGGGCGGGGGGGCCGATACGCAGTATTTT. Its protein is CASIFGGGGADTQYF.

This chain uses TRBV6-1 with TRBJ1-2; D gene ambiguous. V lost 1 base and J lost 8, with 14 bases in between. The CDR3 is made up of 14 amino acids. From germline, CDR1 is MNHNS and CDR2 SASEGT. The CDR3 region has the DNA TGTGCCAGCAGTGAAGATGTGGAGGGAAGAGGCTACACCTTC. Translation: CASSEDVEGRGYTF.

This rearrangement joins TRBV5-6 to TRBJ2-7; a weak D match, TRBD2 (5 bases). The CDR3 is 13 amino acids. The V gene lost 0 bases and the J gene lost 10 bases, with 14 bases spanning the gap. Looked up from germline, CDR1 is SGHDT and CDR2 is YYEEEE. CDR3 sequence: CASSLDEGAQQYF. The CDR3 DNA follows: TGTGCCAGCAGCTTGGACGAGGGAGCCCAACAGTACTTC.

The chain joins TRBV7-3 to TRBJ1-1; 7 bases agree with TRBD1. Germline V lookup: CDR1 SGHTA, CDR2 FQGTGA. The CDR3 contains 17 residues. V lost 4 bases, J lost 0 bases, and 11 bases stayed unmatched. The CDR3 DNA reads as TGTGCCAGCAGCTCGGAGACAGGGAGCGGAGTGAACACTGAAGCTTTCTTT. As protein: CASSSETGSGVNTEAFF. Variable domain in full (rest from reference TRBV7-3 and TRBJ1-1): GAGVSQTPSNKVTEKGKYVELRCDPISGHTALYWYRQSLGQGPEFLIYFQGTGAADDSGLPNDRFFAVRPEGSVSTLKIQRTERGDSAVYLCASSSETGSGVNTEAFFGQGTRLTVV.

This sequence joins TRBV11-3 and TRBJ2-2, with D tentatively TRBD2 (6 bases). V was shortened by 6 bases and J by 1 base, with 6 bases between the two germline ends. This CDR3 comprises 13 residues. CDR1 SGHNT and CDR2 YENEEA come from the germline V gene. This CDR3 reads CASRGGNTGELFF. CDR3 nucleotide sequence: TGTGCCAGCAGGGGAGGGAACACCGGGGAGCTGTTTTTT.

V and J are TRBV7-9 and TRBJ1-1; D perhaps matches TRBD1 (5 bases). The CDR3 extends over 14 amino acids. V lost 3 bases to trimming and J lost 2 bases, with 10 bases between them. CDR1 is SEHNR and CDR2 is FQNEAQ in the germline V gene (reference sequence). The CDR3 is CASSLDTANTEAFF. The CDR3 coding sequence is TGTGCCAGCAGCTTGGACACCGCCAACACTGAAGCTTTCTTT.

The chain combines TRBV19 with TRBJ2-7, with 7 bases lining up with TRBD1. Germline CDR1 reads LNHDA; CDR2 reads SQIVND (reference sequence). J gave up 3 bases and V 4 bases, and 3 bases lay outside the gene matches. The CDR3 has 13 amino acids. This chain's CDR3 is CASSTGTVYEQYF. The CDR3 bases are TGTGCCAGTAGTACTGGGACAGTCTACGAGCAGTACTTC. The full variable domain, its missing parts supplied by reference TRBV19 and TRBJ2-7, is DGGITQSPKYLFRKEGQNVTLSCEQNLNHDAMYWYRQDPGQGLRLIYYSQIVNDFQKGDIAEGYSVSREKKESFPLTVTSAQKNPTAFYLCASSTGTVYEQYFGPGTRLTVT.

The V gene is TRBV2, the J gene TRBJ2-1, with D tentatively TRBD2 (5 bases). This CDR3 is 17 amino acids long. Trimming removed 2 bases from V and 0 bases from J, with 14 bases in between. Germline V gene data show CDR1 as SNHLY and CDR2 as FYNNEI. DNA of the CDR3: TGTGCCAGCAGTGAAAACGGACGGGGTAGCTCCTACAATGAGCAGTTCTTC. The encoded protein is CASSENGRGSSYNEQFF.

CDR3 DNA sequence: TGCGCCAGCAGCCAAGAGGGGACAGGAAATAATCAGCCCCAGCATTTT. Translating it yields CASSQEGTGNNQPQHF. The chain is built from TRBV4-1 and TRBJ1-5; 8 bases line up with TRBD1. The trim removed 0 bases at V and 4 bases at J, leaving 5 bases unmatched. Germline V gene sequence: CDR1 MGHRA, CDR2 YSYEKL. The CDR3 sequence is 16 residues long.

The V gene is TRBV19, the J gene TRBJ1-5; weak D call: TRBD1 (5 bases). V lost 3 bases, J lost 4 bases, and 10 bases lay in between. Germline loops: CDR1 LNHDA, CDR2 SQIVND (reference sequence). This CDR3 comprises 14 residues. In DNA, the CDR3 is TGTGCCAGTAGTATCACCGGGGGGAATCAGCCCCAGCATTTT. This gives the protein CASSITGGNQPQHF.

The V gene is TRBV27, the J gene TRBJ1-6, with D possibly being TRBD1 (6 bases). The CDR3 sequence is 14 residues long. V was shortened by 0 bases and J by 7 bases, with 7 bases between the two germline ends. Germline CDR1 and CDR2: MNHEY and SMNVEV (reference sequence). The CDR3 DNA reads as TGTGCCAGCAGTTTATCGGACAGAAATTCACCCCTCCACTTT. Protein: CASSLSDRNSPLHF.

This sequence joins TRBV28 and TRBJ2-7; 9 bases are a match to TRBD1. V shed 6 bases and J 4 bases; nucleotides not matched to a gene: 10. The germline V gene has CDR1 MDHEN and CDR2 SYDVKM. The CDR3 totals 15 residues. CDR3 sequence reads: CASRGAGTGNYEQYF. CDR3 bases: TGTGCCAGCAGGGGGGCCGGGACAGGGAATTACGAGCAGTACTTC.

The chain has TRBV2 and TRBJ1-5; perhaps TRBD1 as D (5 bases). Germline values: CDR1 SNHLY, CDR2 FYNNEI. The CDR3 length is 14 residues. Trimming stripped 4 bases from V and 3 bases from J, with 10 bases between. The CDR3, as DNA: TGTGCCAGCAGTGTTGAGGGACTCAATCAGCCCCAGCATTTT. It encodes CASSVEGLNQPQHF. The full variable domain, with the rest looked up from reference TRBV2 and TRBJ1-5, is EPEVTQTPSHQVTQMGQEVILRCVPISNHLYFYWYRQILGQKVEFLVSFYNNEISEKSEIFDDQFSVERPDGSNFTLKIRSTKLEDSAMYFCASSVEGLNQPQHFGDGTRLSIL.

The rearrangement joins TRBV3-1 (or the pseudogene TRBV3-2) to TRBJ2-3; tentatively, D is TRBD2 (6 bases). V was cut by 0 bases and J by 3 bases, with 22 bases left in between. The CDR3 is 19 amino acids. Germline-derived CDR1 and CDR2 are LGHDT and YNNKEL (reference sequence). The DNA of the CDR3 is TGTGCCAGCAGCCAAGATAACGTCGGCTTTGGCGGGGCGACAGATACGCAGTATTTT. Protein: CASSQDNVGFGGATDTQYF.

There are a few counts of this clone. The chain couples TRBV7-2 to TRBJ2-7, with a possible D match to TRBD2 (6 bases). The V and J ends lost 4 bases and 5 bases respectively, with 12 bases between them. Per germline, CDR1 SGHTA and CDR2 FQGNSA. The CDR3 is made up of 13 amino acids. In DNA form, the CDR3 reads TGTGCCAGCAGCTCCCCCCGGGGGAACGAGCAGTACTTC. The encoded protein is CASSSPRGNEQYF.

The genes are TRBV7-2 and TRBJ2-2; 9 bases fit TRBD2. The V segment lost 7 bases and the J segment 2 bases; nucleotides outside the gene matches: 8. The CDR3 is 16 residues long. CDR1 and CDR2 from the germline V gene are SGHTA and FQGNSA. The CDR3 sequence is CASTSQRGANTGELFF. The CDR3 DNA follows: TGTGCCAGCACAAGTCAGCGGGGGGCTAACACCGGGGAGCTGTTTTTT.

The gene calls are TRBV7-2 and TRBJ2-2; D is perhaps TRBD2 (6 bases). CDR1 and CDR2 (germline): SGHTA, FQGNSA. The V end was cut by 7 bases, the J end by 8 bases, with 20 bases between. The CDR3 has 15 amino acids. The CDR3 region is CASTPSAGTRGELFF. In nucleotides, the CDR3 is TGTGCCAGCACCCCCAGCGCGGGGACGAGGGGGGAGCTGTTTTTT. Full variable domain (outside the CDR3, taken from reference TRBV7-2 and TRBJ2-2): GAGVSQSPSNKVTEKGKDVELRCDPISGHTALYWYRQSLGQGLEFLIYFQGNSAPDKSGLPSDRFSAERTGGSVSTLTIQRTQQEDSAVYLCASTPSAGTRGELFFGEGSRLTVL.

The V gene is TRBV19, the J gene TRBJ2-3; 7 positions agree with TRBD2. The CDR3 is 14 residues long. Germline trimming cut 9 bases from V and 1 base from J; bases unmatched to any gene: 7. Germline values: CDR1 LNHDA, CDR2 SQIVND (reference sequence). CDR3 bases: TGTGCCAGCGGAGAAAGCGGGGGCACAGATACGCAGTATTTT. This gives the protein CASGESGGTDTQYF.

The chain joins TRBV19 to TRBJ2-2, with D maybe TRBD2 (5 bases). Between the trimmed V and J ends, which lost 7 bases and 6 bases, there was a span of 15 bases. The CDR3 spans 14 residues. In germline, CDR1 is LNHDA, CDR2 SQIVND (reference sequence). CDR3 DNA: TGTGCCAGTATACCAGCGGTCGGGGCCGGGGAGCTGTTTTTT. This translates into CASIPAVGAGELFF.

V usage is TRBV19 and J usage is TRBJ1-2, with D possibly being TRBD1 (5 bases). The CDR3 contains 14 residues. In germline, CDR1 is LNHDA, CDR2 SQIVND (reference sequence). V lost 6 bases and J 2 bases, leaving 13 bases between the germline ends. The CDR3 coding sequence is TGTGCCAGTAGCAGCCAGGGCGAGAACTATGGCTACACCTTC. The encoded protein is CASSSQGENYGYTF.

The chain combines TRBV5-1 with TRBJ2-3; D may be TRBD2 (7 bases). The CDR3 runs 15 residues. The V gene's germline CDR1 is SGHRS and CDR2 YFSETQ. The ends were cut back, 4 bases at V and 2 bases at J, with 14 bases in the middle. CDR3 region: CASSAWGGSTDTQYF. In DNA, the CDR3 is TGCGCCAGCAGCGCGTGGGGGGGCTCCACAGATACGCAGTATTTT.

This clone was detected only once. The chain has TRBV12-3 or TRBV12-4 and TRBJ1-1; D is unclear. This CDR3 is 12 amino acids long. V was clipped by 6 bases and J by 11 bases, with 16 bases between them. CDR3 in amino acids: CASSRSEGSAFF. The CDR3 coding sequence is TGTGCCAGCAGCCGTTCGGAGGGTTCGGCTTTCTTT.

The J gene is TRBJ1-1, the V gene TRBV30; D is ambiguous. This CDR3 contains 11 residues. Germline CDR1 and CDR2: GTSNPN and SVGIG (reference sequence). Deletions cut 2 bases from V and 2 bases from J, with 3 bases between. The CDR3 DNA is TGTGCCTGGAGTATAAACACTGAAGCTTTCTTT. Translated, it gives CAWSINTEAFF.

The V and J genes are TRBV5-1 and TRBJ1-3; D is ambiguous. The CDR3 runs to 15 residues. Germline V gene lookup returns CDR1 SGHRS and CDR2 YFSETQ. V was trimmed by 2 bases and J by 1 base, leaving 10 bases between them. CDR3 sequence reads: CASSLVPLSGNTIYF. CDR3 nucleotides: TGCGCCAGCAGCTTAGTTCCACTTTCTGGAAACACCATATATTTT.

J is TRBJ2-5 and V is TRBV4-2; 11 bases are a match to TRBD2. CDR1 is LGHNA, CDR2 YNFKEQ, per germline. The length of the CDR3 is 16 residues. V trimming: 5 bases; J trimming: 2 bases; junction bases outside the gene matches: 7. In DNA, the CDR3 is TGTGCCAGCAGCTCCCGACTAGCGGGGTTACAAGAGACCCAGTACTTC. This encodes CASSSRLAGLQETQYF.

The V call is TRBV29-1, the J call TRBJ1-4, with 7 bases that match TRBD1. In germline, CDR1 is SQVTM, CDR2 ANQGSEA. V lost 5 bases, J lost 8 bases, and 11 bases stayed unmatched. The CDR3 sequence is 14 residues long. The DNA for the CDR3 is TGCAGCGTTACTGGACAGGAGGGGGGAGAAAAACTGTTTTTT. Encoded protein: CSVTGQEGGEKLFF.

In its sample, this clone was seen a few times. The chain joins TRBV18 to TRBJ1-5; possibly TRBD1 for D (6 bases). V lost 5 bases to trimming and J lost 4 bases, with 15 bases between them. Germline CDR1 KGHSH, CDR2 LQKENI. CDR3 length: 15 residues. The CDR3 region has the DNA TGTGCCAGCTCATCCGACAGGCTATTAAATCAGCCCCAGCATTTT. Protein product: CASSSDRLLNQPQHF.

This clone has just one count. The genes are TRBV2 and TRBJ1-6, with D uncertain. This CDR3 is built from 12 residues. From germline, CDR1 is SNHLY and CDR2 FYNNEI. Trimming left V 7 bases short and J 10 bases short, with 11 bases between. The CDR3 protein is CASTVNESPLHF. The CDR3, as DNA: TGTGCCAGCACGGTGAACGAATCACCCCTCCACTTT.

The chain couples TRBV5-4 to TRBJ1-1; a possible D gene is TRBD1 (5 bases). The V gene's germline CDR1 is SGHNT and CDR2 YYREEE (reference sequence). The CDR3 totals 14 residues. Trimming removed 6 bases at V and 1 base at J, with 13 bases between. For the CDR3, the DNA is TGTGCCAGCACTTTCAGGGATACGAACACTGAAGCTTTCTTT. Translating it yields CASTFRDTNTEAFF. Variable domain in full (rest from reference TRBV5-4 and TRBJ1-1): ETGVTQSPTHLIKTRGQQVTLRCSSQSGHNTVSWYQQALGQGPQFIFQYYREEENGRGNFPPRFSGLQFPNYSSELNVNALELDDSALYLCASTFRDTNTEAFFGQGTRLTVV.

This rearrangement joins TRBV6-2 or TRBV6-3 to TRBJ2-3; no definite D call. The CDR3 length is 14 residues. Germline V lookup: CDR1 MNHEY, CDR2 SVGEGT. V was clipped by 3 bases and J by 2 bases, with 9 bases between them. CDR3 loop: CASSYTVLTDTQYF. As DNA, the CDR3 is TGTGCCAGCAGTTATACTGTCCTCACAGATACGCAGTATTTT.

The chain employs TRBV23-1 and TRBJ1-1; tentatively, D is TRBD1 (6 bases). TRBV23-1 carries the ORF label, with uncertain function. V gave up 6 bases and J gave up 4 bases, with 18 bases separating them. This CDR3 has 15 amino acids. The CDR3, as DNA: TGCGCCAGCAGCCCCCGAACAGGGCCGGTCACTGAAGCTTTCTTT. It specifies CASSPRTGPVTEAFF.